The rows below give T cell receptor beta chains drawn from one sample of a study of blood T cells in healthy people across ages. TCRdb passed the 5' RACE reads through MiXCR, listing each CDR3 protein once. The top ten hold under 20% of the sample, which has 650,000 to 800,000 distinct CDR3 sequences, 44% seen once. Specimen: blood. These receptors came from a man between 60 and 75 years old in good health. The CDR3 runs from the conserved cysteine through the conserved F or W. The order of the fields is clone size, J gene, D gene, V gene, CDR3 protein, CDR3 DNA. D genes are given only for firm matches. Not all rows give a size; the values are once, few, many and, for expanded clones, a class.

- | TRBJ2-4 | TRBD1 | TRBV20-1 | CSAEQGAGDEQYF | TGCAGTGCTGAACAGGGGGCAGGGGATGAGCAGTACTTC
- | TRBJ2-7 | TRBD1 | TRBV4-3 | CASSQDRRQGGGEQYF | TGCGCCAGCAGCCAAGATCGGCGACAGGGTGGTGGTGAGCAGTACTTC
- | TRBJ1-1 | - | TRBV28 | CASSFGFLQAPPNTEAFF | TGTGCCAGCAGTTTCGGGTTTTTGCAGGCCCCACCTAACACTGAAGCTTTCTTT
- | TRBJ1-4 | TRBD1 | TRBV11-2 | CASSPTGGPREKLFF | TGTGCCAGCAGCCCGACAGGGGGCCCCAGGGAAAAACTGTTTTTT
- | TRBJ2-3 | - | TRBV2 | CASSGGGSTDTQYF | TGTGCCAGCAGCGGAGGAGGGTCCACAGATACGCAGTATTTT
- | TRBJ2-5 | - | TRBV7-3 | CASSPSGGVWQETQYF | TGTGCCAGCAGCCCCTCTGGAGGGGTCTGGCAAGAGACCCAGTACTTC
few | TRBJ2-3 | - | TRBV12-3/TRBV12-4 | CASSLAHSHYPQYF | TGTGCCAGCAGTTTAGCGCACTCGCATTACCCGCAGTATTTT
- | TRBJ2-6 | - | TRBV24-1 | CATSGAGEAGANVLTF | TGTGCCACCAGTGGTGCAGGTGAGGCTGGGGCCAACGTCCTGACTTTC
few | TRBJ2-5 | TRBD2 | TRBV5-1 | CASSGAGLTQETQYF | TGCGCCAGCAGCGGGGCGGGACTAACCCAAGAGACCCAGTACTTC
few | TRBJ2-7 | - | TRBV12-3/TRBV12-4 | CASSLYGGGTYEQYF | TGTGCCAGCAGTTTGTATGGGGGAGGCACCTACGAGCAGTACTTC
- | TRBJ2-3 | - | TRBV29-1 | CSVSSYGTDTQYF | TGCAGCGTTTCTAGCTATGGCACAGATACGCAGTATTTT
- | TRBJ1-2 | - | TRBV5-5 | CASSLGLGVIYGYTF | TGTGCCAGCAGCTTGGGACTGGGGGTGATCTATGGCTACACCTTC
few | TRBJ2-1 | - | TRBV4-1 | CASSPPGTGGHEQFF | TGCGCCAGCAGCCCCCCCGGCACGGGGGGCCATGAGCAGTTCTTC
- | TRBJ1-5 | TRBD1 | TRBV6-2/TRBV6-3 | CASRWTGKNQPQHF | TGTGCCAGCCGGTGGACAGGGAAGAATCAGCCCCAGCATTTT
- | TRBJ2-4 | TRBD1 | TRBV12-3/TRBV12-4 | CASNPRGQAIAKNIQYF | TGTGCCAGCAACCCCCGGGGACAGGCGATAGCCAAAAACATTCAGTACTTC
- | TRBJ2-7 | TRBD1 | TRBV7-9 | CASSLQGVYYEQYF | TGTGCCAGCAGCCTACAGGGGGTTTACTACGAGCAGTACTTC
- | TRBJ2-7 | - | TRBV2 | CASSQIADSYEQYF | TGTGCCAGCAGCCAAATAGCGGACTCCTACGAGCAGTACTTC
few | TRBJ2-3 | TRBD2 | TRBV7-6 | CASSFGLASTDTQYF | TGTGCCAGCAGCTTCGGACTAGCGAGCACAGATACGCAGTATTTT
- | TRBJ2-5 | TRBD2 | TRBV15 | CATSREGLAGEETQYF | TGTGCCACCAGCAGAGAGGGACTAGCGGGGGAAGAGACCCAGTACTTC
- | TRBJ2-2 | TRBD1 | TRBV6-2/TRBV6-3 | CASSYSKRTGYTGELFF | TGTGCCAGCAGTTACTCGAAACGGACAGGGTACACCGGGGAGCTGTTTTTT
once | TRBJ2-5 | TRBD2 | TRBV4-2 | CASSLRTSLAGKETQYF | TGTGCCAGCAGCCTGCGGACATCCCTAGCGGGGAAAGAGACCCAGTACTTC
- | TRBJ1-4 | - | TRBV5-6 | CASSRLSLATNEKLFF | TGTGCCAGCAGCCGATTAAGCCTTGCAACTAATGAAAAGCTGTTTTTT
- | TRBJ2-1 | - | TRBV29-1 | CSVAILQGSRNEQFF | TGCAGCGTTGCTATACTACAGGGTTCGCGGAATGAGCAGTTCTTC
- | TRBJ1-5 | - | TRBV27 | CASSVSRYQPQHF | TGTGCCAGCAGTGTCTCGAGGTATCAGCCCCAGCATTTT
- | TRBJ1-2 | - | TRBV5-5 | CASSHPGGKDYGYTF | TGTGCCAGCAGCCATCCGGGGGGTAAGGACTATGGCTACACCTTC
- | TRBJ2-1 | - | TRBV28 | CASSSPGSTYNEQFF | TGTGCCAGCAGTTCCCCGGGAAGTACCTACAATGAGCAGTTCTTC
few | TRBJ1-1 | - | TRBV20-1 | CSARGGANTEAFF | TGCAGTGCTAGGGGGGGGGCGAACACTGAAGCTTTCTTT
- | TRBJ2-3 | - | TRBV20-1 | CSANRRDTDTQYF | TGCAGTGCTAACCGACGGGACACAGATACGCAGTATTTT
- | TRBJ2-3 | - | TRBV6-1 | CASSGVNDGGTQYF | TGTGCCAGCAGCGGGGTGAACGACGGAGGCACGCAGTATTTT
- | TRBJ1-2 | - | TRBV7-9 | CASSLDSAWGYGYTF | TGTGCCAGCAGCTTGGACAGTGCCTGGGGCTATGGCTACACCTTC
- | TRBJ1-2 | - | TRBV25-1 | CASSERSYGYTF | TGTGCCAGCAGTGAACGGAGCTACGGCTACACCTTC
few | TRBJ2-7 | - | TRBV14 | CASSQEGGPPVYEQYF | TGTGCCAGCAGCCAAGAGGGGGGGCCCCCTGTCTACGAGCAGTACTTC
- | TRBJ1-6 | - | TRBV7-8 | CASSFGTNSPLHF | TGTGCCAGCAGCTTCGGGACGAATTCACCCCTCCACTTT
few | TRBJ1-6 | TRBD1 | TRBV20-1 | CSARDRRDSHSTPLHF | TGCAGTGCTAGAGATCGGAGGGACAGTCATTCTACACCCCTCCACTTT
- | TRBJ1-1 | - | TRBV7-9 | CASNPGDLGTEAFF | TGTGCCAGCAACCCAGGGGATTTGGGCACTGAAGCTTTCTTT
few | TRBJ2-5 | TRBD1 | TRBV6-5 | CASSRTGALVAQYF | TGTGCCAGCAGTCGGACAGGGGCACTGGTGGCCCAGTACTTC